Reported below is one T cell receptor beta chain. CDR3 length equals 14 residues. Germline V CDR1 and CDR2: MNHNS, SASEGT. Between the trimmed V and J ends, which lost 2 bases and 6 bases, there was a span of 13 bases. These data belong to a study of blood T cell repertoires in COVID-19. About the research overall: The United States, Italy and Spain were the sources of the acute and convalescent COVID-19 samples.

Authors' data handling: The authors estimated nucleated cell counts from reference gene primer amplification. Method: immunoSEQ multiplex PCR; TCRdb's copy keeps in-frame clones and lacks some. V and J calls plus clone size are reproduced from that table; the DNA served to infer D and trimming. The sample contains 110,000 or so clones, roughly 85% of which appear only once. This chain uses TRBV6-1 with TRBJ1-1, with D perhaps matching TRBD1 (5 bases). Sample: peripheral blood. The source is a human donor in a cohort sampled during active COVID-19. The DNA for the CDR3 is TGTGCCAGCAGTGAATTTAGGGGAGGGGCTGAAGCTTTCTTT. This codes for CASSEFRGGAEAFF.